The 14 T cell receptor beta chains listed next were all sequenced from one sample in a study of long-term antiretroviral therapy in people with HIV. At survey level, the immunoSEQ assay was run in its v3.0 version. Method: immunoSEQ multiplex PCR; TCRdb's copy keeps in-frame clones and lacks some. Seen here are 45,000 or so clones, 90% to 95% observed once, and the top ten hold around 2.7%. The material sequenced was unsorted PBMCs, taken 3.7 years after starting antiretroviral therapy. These receptors originate from a woman in her 50s with HIV.

This chain joins TRBV4-2 and TRBJ2-7; 7 bases match TRBD2. There are 15 residues in the CDR3. Germline CDR1 is LGHNA and CDR2 is YNFKEQ. Trimming removed 3 bases from V and 3 bases from J; junction bases left unmatched: 8. The CDR3 coding sequence is TGTGCCAGCAGCCATATCAGGGAGGGGTACTACGAGCAGTACTTC. This sequence encodes CASSHIREGYYEQYF.

V usage is TRBV6-1 and J usage is TRBJ1-2; TRBD1 aligns across 8 bases. V lost 0 bases and J lost 4; bases outside the gene matches: 10. CDR1 and CDR2 from the germline V gene are MNHNS and SASEGT. The CDR3 has 17 residues. CDR3 sequence: CASSEALPRTGSYGYTF. DNA for the CDR3: TGTGCCAGCAGTGAAGCGCTTCCCCGGACAGGGTCCTATGGCTACACCTTC.

The V gene is TRBV5-5, the J gene TRBJ1-2; TRBD1 agrees at 9 bases. Per the germline V gene, CDR1 is SGHKS and CDR2 is YYEKEE (reference sequence). The J segment lost 6 bases and the V segment lost 0 bases, leaving 9 bases of the junction unmatched. There are 16 residues in the CDR3. CDR3 residues: CASSLEPGTGRNGYTF. The CDR3 DNA follows: TGTGCCAGCAGCTTGGAACCCGGGACAGGGAGAAATGGCTACACCTTC. The full variable domain, its missing parts supplied by reference TRBV5-5 and TRBJ1-2, is DAGVTQSPTHLIKTRGQQVTLRCSPISGHKSVSWYQQVLGQGPQFIFQYYEKEERGRGNFPDRFSARQFPNYSSELNVNALLLGDSALYLCASSLEPGTGRNGYTFGSGTRLTVV.

This sequence joins TRBV5-5 and TRBJ1-5, with 10 bases fitting TRBD1. Germline trimming cut 4 bases from V and 6 bases from J; bases unmatched to any gene: 7. The CDR3 has 15 residues. Per germline, CDR1 SGHKS and CDR2 YYEKEE (reference sequence). The CDR3 region has the DNA TGTGCCAGCAGCGGCGGGGACAGGGGCATTCAGCCCCAGCATTTT. Its translation is CASSGGDRGIQPQHF.

The gene calls are TRBV2 and TRBJ1-1; D unresolved. Trimming took off 7 bases at V and 1 base at J, with 10 bases between the two ends. CDR1 is SNHLY, CDR2 FYNNEI, per germline. This CDR3 contains 13 residues. The CDR3 DNA is TGTGCCAGCACCGGACTCACGAACACTGAAGCTTTCTTT. This codes for CASTGLTNTEAFF. The complete variable domain, with remaining parts taken from reference TRBV2 and TRBJ1-1, reads EPEVTQTPSHQVTQMGQEVILRCVPISNHLYFYWYRQILGQKVEFLVSFYNNEISEKSEIFDDQFSVERPDGSNFTLKIRSTKLEDSAMYFCASTGLTNTEAFFGQGTRLTVV.

V is TRBV21-1 and J is TRBJ2-2; TRBD2, the D gene given by the table, was not confirmed from the DNA. TRBV21-1 is a documented pseudogene. CDR3 length equals 20 residues. The chain's CDR3 is CASSVSSSGGQGSNTGELFF. DNA for the CDR3: TGTGCCAGCAGCGTTTCTTCTAGCGGGGGGCAGGGATCGAACACCGGGGAGCTGTTTTTT.

This rearrangement joins TRBV2 to TRBJ1-6; 7 bases agree with TRBD1. The CDR3 contains 15 residues. V lost 5 bases to trimming and J lost 12 bases; unmatched junction nucleotides: 13. Germline CDR1 is SNHLY and CDR2 is FYNNEI. The CDR3 nucleotides read TGTGCCAGCAGTTTAACACGGGACAGTATGGGACCCCTCCACTTT. This sequence encodes CASSLTRDSMGPLHF.

This chain connects TRBV11-2 to TRBJ2-3; TRBD1 agrees at 9 bases. The CDR3 sequence is 15 residues long. From germline, CDR1 is SGHAT and CDR2 FQNNGV. The V and J ends lost 4 bases and 2 bases, in that order; junction bases with no gene match: 4. DNA of the CDR3: TGTGCCAGCAGCTCCGGGACAGGGAACACAGATACGCAGTATTTT. It codes for CASSSGTGNTDTQYF.

J is TRBJ1-4 and V is TRBV9, with a tentative D call TRBD1 (6 bases). The germline V gene has CDR1 SGDLS and CDR2 YYNGEE. The CDR3 is 14 residues long. V was clipped by 4 bases and J by 7 bases, with 14 bases between them. The CDR3 nucleotides are TGTGCCAGCAGCCCATACTCCAGGGGTGAAAAACTGTTTTTT. It translates to CASSPYSRGEKLFF.

This chain joins TRBV27 and TRBJ2-5; 7 positions agree with TRBD2. The CDR3 consists of 14 residues. With V trimmed by 6 bases and J by 2 bases, 6 bases remained unmatched. Germline CDR1 is MNHEY and CDR2 is SMNVEV (reference sequence). CDR3 bases: TGTGCCAGCAGACTGCTAGCGGTGCAAGAGACCCAGTACTTC. Translation: CASRLLAVQETQYF.

The chain recombines TRBV21-1 with TRBJ1-1. TRBV21-1 is a recognized pseudogene. The CDR3 has 14 amino acids. CDR3 loop: CASRPSSRDTEAFF. Here the CDR3 DNA reads TGTGCCAGCAGACCGTCTAGCCGGGACACTGAAGCTTTCTTT.

The rearrangement links TRBV7-2 to TRBJ2-7; D possibly corresponds to TRBD2 (6 bases). Per germline, CDR1 SGHTA and CDR2 FQGNSA. The CDR3 sequence is 13 residues long. The germline V and J ends were trimmed by 4 bases and 12 bases, with 19 bases remaining between them. CDR3 sequence reads: CASSSEPEGHRYF. CDR3 sequence (DNA): TGTGCCAGCAGCTCTGAGCCGGAGGGGCATCGGTACTTC.

The chain recombines TRBV6-1 with TRBJ2-3; 9 positions match TRBD2. V dropped 4 bases and J dropped 2; count of bases not matched to a gene: 4. CDR1 MNHNS and CDR2 SASEGT come from the germline V gene. CDR3 length: 15 amino acids. The CDR3 region is CASSGIAGVTDTQYF. The CDR3 DNA sequence: TGTGCCAGCAGTGGAATAGCGGGGGTCACAGATACGCAGTATTTT.

CDR3 sequence: CASSLGATGDYEQYF. In DNA, the CDR3 is TGTGCCAGCAGCTTAGGGGCGACAGGGGACTACGAGCAGTACTTC. The V call is TRBV7-8, the J call TRBJ2-7; TRBD1 agrees at 8 bases. Germline V gene data show CDR1 as SGHVS and CDR2 as FQNEAQ. The CDR3 has 15 amino acids. V gave up 1 base and J gave up 3 bases; unmatched junction bases: 5.